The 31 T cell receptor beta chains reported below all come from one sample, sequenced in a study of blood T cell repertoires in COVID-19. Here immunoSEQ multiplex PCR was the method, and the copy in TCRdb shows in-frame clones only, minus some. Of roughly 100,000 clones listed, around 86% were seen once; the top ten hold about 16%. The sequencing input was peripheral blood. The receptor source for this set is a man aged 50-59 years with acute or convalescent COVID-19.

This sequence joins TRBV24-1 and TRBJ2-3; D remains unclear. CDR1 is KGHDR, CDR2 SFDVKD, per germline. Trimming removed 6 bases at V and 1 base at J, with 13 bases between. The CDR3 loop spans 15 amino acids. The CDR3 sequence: CATSTDSTGTDTQYF. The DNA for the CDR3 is TGTGCCACCAGTACTGACTCCACGGGCACAGATACGCAGTATTTT.

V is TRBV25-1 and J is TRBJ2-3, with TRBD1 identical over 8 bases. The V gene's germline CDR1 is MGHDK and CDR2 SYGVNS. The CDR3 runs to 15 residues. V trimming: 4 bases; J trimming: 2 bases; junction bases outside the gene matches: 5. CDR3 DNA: TGTGCCAGCAGTGCCCGGGACAGGCACACAGATACGCAGTATTTT. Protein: CASSARDRHTDTQYF.

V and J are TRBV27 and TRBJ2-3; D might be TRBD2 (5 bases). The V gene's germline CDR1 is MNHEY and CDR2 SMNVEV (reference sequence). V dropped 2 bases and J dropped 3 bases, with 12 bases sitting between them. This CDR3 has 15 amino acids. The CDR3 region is CASSLPGKGTDTQYF. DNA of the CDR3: TGTGCCAGCAGTTTACCGGGAAAGGGTACAGATACGCAGTATTTT.

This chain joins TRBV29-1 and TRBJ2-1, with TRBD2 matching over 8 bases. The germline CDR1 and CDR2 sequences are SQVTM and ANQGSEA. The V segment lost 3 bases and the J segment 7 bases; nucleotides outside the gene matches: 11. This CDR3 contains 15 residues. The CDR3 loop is CSVDPTSGGGNEQFF. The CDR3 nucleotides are TGCAGCGTTGACCCCACTAGCGGAGGGGGAAATGAGCAGTTCTTC.

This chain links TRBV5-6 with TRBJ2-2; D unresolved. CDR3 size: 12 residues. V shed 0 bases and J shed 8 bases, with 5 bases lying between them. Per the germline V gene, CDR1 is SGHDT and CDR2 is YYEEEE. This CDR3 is CASSLDAGELFF. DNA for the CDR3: TGTGCCAGCAGCTTGGATGCGGGGGAGCTGTTTTTT.

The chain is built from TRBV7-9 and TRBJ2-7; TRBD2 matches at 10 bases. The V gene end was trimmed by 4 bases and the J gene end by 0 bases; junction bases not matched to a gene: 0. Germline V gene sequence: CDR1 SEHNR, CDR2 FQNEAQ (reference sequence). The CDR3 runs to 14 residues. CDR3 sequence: CASSSSGSSYEQYF. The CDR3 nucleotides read TGTGCCAGCAGCTCTAGCGGGAGCTCCTACGAGCAGTACTTC.

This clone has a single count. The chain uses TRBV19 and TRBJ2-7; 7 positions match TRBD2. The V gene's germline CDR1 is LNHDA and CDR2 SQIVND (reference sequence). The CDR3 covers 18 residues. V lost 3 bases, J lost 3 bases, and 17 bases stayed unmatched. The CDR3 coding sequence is TGTGCCAGTAGTATGGGCCCCCGAGGGGCGGGAGAAGTCTACGAGCAGTACTTC. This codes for CASSMGPRGAGEVYEQYF. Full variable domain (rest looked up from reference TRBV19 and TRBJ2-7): DGGITQSPKYLFRKEGQNVTLSCEQNLNHDAMYWYRQDPGQGLRLIYYSQIVNDFQKGDIAEGYSVSREKKESFPLTVTSAQKNPTAFYLCASSMGPRGAGEVYEQYFGPGTRLTVT.

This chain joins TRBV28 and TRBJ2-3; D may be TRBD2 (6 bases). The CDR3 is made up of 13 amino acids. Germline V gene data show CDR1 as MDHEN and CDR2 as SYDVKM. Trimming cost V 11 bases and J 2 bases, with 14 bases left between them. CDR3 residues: CASGAAATDTQYF. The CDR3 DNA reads TGTGCCTCGGGAGCAGCCGCCACAGATACGCAGTATTTT.

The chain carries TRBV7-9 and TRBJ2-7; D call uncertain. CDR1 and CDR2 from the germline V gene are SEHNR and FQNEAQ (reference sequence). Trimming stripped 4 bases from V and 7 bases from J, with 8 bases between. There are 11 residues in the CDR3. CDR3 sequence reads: CASSYLGEQYF. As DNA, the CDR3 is TGTGCCAGCAGCTACCTCGGGGAGCAGTACTTC.

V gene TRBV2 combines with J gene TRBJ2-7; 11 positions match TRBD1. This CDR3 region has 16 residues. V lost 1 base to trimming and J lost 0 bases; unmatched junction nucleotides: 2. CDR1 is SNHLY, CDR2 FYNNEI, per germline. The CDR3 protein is CASSEVGTGGSYEQYF. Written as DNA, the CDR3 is TGTGCCAGCAGTGAAGTGGGGACAGGGGGCTCCTACGAGCAGTACTTC.

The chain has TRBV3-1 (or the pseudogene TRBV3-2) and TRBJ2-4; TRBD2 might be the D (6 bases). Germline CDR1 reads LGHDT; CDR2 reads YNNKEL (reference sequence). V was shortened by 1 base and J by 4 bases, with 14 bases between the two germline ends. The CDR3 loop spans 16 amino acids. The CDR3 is CASSQVGGVAKNIQYF. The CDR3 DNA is TGTGCCAGCAGCCAAGTCGGCGGGGTGGCTAAAAACATTCAGTACTTC.

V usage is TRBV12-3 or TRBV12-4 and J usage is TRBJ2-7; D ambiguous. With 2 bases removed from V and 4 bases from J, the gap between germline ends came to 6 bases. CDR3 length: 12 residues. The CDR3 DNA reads TGTGCCAGCAGTTTACGGTTGTACGAGCAGTACTTC. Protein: CASSLRLYEQYF.

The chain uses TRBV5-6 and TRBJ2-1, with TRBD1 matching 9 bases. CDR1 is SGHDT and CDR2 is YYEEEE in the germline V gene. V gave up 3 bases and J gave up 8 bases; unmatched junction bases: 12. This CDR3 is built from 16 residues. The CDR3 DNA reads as TGTGCCAGCAGCTCGGATACAGGGGGCGAATCTGATGAGCAGTTCTTC. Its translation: CASSSDTGGESDEQFF.

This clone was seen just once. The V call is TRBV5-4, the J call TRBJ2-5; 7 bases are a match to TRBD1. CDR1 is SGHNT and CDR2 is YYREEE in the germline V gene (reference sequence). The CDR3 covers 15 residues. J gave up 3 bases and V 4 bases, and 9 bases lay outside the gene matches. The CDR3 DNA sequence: TGTGCCAGCAGCCCGACAGGGACGGCGAAAGAGACCCAGTACTTC. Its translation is CASSPTGTAKETQYF.

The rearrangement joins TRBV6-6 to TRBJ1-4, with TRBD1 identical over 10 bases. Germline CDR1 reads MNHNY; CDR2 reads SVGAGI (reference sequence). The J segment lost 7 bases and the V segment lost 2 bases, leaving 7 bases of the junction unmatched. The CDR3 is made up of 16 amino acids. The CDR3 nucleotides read TGTGCCAGCAGTTACACCCCGGGACAGGGGTTTGAAAAACTGTTTTTT. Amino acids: CASSYTPGQGFEKLFF.

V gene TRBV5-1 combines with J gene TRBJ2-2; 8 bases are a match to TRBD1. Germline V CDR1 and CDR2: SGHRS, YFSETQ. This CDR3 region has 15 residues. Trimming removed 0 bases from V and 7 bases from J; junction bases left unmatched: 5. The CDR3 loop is CASSLEQGDSGELFF. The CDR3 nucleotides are TGCGCCAGCAGCTTGGAACAGGGGGATAGCGGGGAGCTGTTTTTT.

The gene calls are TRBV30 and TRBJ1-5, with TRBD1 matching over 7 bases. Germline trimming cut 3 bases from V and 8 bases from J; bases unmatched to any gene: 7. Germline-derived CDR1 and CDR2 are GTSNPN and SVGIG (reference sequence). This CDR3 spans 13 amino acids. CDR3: CAWSFQGVEPQHF. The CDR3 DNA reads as TGTGCCTGGAGCTTCCAGGGGGTTGAGCCCCAGCATTTT.

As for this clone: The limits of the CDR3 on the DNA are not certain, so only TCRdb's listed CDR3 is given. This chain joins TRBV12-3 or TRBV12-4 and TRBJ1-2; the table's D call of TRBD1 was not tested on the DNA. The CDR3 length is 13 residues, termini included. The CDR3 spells CASILDRAGGYTF.

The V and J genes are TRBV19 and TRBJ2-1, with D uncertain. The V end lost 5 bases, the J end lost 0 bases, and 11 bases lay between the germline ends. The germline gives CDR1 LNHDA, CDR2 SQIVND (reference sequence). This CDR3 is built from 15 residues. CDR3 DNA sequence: TGTGCCAGTAGTCCTACTCCGAGCTCCTACAATGAGCAGTTCTTC. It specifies CASSPTPSSYNEQFF.

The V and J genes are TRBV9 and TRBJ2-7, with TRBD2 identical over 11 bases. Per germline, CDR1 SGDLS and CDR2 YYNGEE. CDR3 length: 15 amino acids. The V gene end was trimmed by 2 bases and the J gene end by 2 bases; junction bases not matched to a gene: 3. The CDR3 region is CASSVGLAATYEQYF. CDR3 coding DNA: TGTGCCAGCAGCGTGGGACTAGCGGCAACCTACGAGCAGTACTTC. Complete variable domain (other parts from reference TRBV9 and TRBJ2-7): DSGVTQTPKHLITATGQRVTLRCSPRSGDLSVYWYQQSLDQGLQFLIQYYNGEERAKGNILERFSAQQFPDLHSELNLSSLELGDSALYFCASSVGLAATYEQYFGPGTRLTVT.

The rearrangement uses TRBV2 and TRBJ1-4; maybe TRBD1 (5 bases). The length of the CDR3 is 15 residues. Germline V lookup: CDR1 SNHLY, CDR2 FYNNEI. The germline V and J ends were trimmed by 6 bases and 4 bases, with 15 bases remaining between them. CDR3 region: CASRPDRVGNEKLFF. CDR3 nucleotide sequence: TGTGCCAGCAGACCCGACAGAGTCGGTAATGAAAAACTGTTTTTT.

CDR3 region: CASSPWDRVNQPQHF. CDR3 coding DNA: TGTGCCAGCAGTCCCTGGGACAGGGTTAATCAGCCCCAGCATTTT. The chain joins TRBV6-2 or TRBV6-3 to TRBJ1-5; TRBD1 agrees at 9 bases. Germline values: CDR1 MNHEY, CDR2 SVGEGT. J gave up 4 bases and V 5 bases, and 6 bases lay outside the gene matches. The CDR3 is 15 amino acids.

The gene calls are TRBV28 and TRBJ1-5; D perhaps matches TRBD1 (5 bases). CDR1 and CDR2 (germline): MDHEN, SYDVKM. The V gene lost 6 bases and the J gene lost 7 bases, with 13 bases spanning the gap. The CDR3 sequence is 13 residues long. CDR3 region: CASRGDLSQPQHF. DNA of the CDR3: TGTGCCAGCAGAGGGGACTTGAGCCAGCCCCAGCATTTT. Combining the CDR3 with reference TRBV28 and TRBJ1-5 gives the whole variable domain DVKVTQSSRYLVKRTGEKVFLECVQDMDHENMFWYRQDPGLGLRLIYFSYDVKMKEKGDIPEGYSVSREKKERFSLILESASTNQTSMYLCASRGDLSQPQHFGDGTRLSIL.

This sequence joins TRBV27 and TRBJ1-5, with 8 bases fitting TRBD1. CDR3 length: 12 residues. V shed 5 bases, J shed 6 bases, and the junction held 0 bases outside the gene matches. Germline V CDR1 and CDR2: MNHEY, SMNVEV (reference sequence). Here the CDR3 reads CASSGQGQPQHF. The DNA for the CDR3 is TGTGCCAGCAGTGGACAGGGTCAGCCCCAGCATTTT.

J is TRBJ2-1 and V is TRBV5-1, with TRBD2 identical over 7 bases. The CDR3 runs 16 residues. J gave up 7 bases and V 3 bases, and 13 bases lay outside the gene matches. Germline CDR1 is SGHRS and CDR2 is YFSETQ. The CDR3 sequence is CASSWGRHQGGNEQFF. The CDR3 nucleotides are TGCGCCAGCAGCTGGGGACGACATCAGGGAGGGAATGAGCAGTTCTTC.

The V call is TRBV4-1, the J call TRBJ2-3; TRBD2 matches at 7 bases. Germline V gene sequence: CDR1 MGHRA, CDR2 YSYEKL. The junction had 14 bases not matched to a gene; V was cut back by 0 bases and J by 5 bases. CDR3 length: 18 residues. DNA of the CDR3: TGCGCCAGCAGCCAAGAACGGAGCGGGACCGACGTGAGAGATACGCAGTATTTT. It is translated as CASSQERSGTDVRDTQYF.

CDR3 protein: CASSLRGNAYEQYF. The DNA for the CDR3 is TGCGCCAGCAGCTTGAGGGGGAACGCCTACGAGCAGTACTTC. J is TRBJ2-7 and V is TRBV5-1; D is perhaps TRBD1 (6 bases). V dropped 1 base and J dropped 2 bases, with 10 bases sitting between them. This CDR3 has 14 amino acids. Germline values: CDR1 SGHRS, CDR2 YFSETQ.

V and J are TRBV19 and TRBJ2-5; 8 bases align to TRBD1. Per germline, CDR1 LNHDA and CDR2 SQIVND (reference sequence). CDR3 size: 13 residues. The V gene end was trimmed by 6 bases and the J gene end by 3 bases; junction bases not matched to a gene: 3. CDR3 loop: CASRKTGEETQYF. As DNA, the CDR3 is TGTGCCAGTAGGAAGACAGGGGAAGAGACCCAGTACTTC.

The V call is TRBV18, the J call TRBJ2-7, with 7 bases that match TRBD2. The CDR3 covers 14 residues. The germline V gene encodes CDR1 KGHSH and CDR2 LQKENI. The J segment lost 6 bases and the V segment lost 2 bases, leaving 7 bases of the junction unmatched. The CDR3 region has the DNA TGTGCCAGCTCACCAGGAGCGGGATATGGCGAGCAGTACTTC. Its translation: CASSPGAGYGEQYF.

This CDR3 is CASSRQVSGNTIYF. CDR3 bases: TGTGCCAGCTCACGACAGGTCTCTGGAAACACCATATATTTT. V is TRBV18 and J is TRBJ1-3, with D perhaps TRBD1 (6 bases). CDR1 is KGHSH and CDR2 is LQKENI in the germline V gene. The ends were cut back, 4 bases at V and 0 bases at J, with 7 bases in the middle. The CDR3 has 14 residues.

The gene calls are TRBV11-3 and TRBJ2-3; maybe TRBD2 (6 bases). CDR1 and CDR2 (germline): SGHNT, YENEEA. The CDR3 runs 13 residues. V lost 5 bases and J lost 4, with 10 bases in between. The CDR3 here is CASSPTGADTQYF. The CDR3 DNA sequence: TGTGCCAGCAGCCCCACGGGGGCAGATACGCAGTATTTT. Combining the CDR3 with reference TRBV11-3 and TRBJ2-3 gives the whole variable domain EAGVVQSPRYKIIEKKQPVAFWCNPISGHNTLYWYLQNLGQGPELLIRYENEEAVDDSQLPKDRFSAERLKGVDSTLKIQPAELGDSAVYLCASSPTGADTQYFGPGTRLTVL.